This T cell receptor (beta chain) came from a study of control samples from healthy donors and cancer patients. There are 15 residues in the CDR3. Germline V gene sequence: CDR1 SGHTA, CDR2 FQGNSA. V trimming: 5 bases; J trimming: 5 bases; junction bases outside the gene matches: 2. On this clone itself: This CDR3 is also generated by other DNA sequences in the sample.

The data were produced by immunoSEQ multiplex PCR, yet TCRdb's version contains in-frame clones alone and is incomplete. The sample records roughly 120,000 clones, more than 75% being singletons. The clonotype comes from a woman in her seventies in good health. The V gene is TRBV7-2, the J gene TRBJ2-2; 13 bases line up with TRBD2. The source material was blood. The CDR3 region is CASSLGLAGTGELFF. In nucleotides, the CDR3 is TGTGCCAGCAGCCTGGGACTAGCGGGGACCGGGGAGCTGTTTTTT.